This passage covers 24 T cell receptor beta chains from one sample sequenced in a study of blood T cell repertoires in COVID-19. The table came from immunoSEQ multiplex PCR; TCRdb's copy has only in-frame clones and leaves some out. The table includes about 280,000 clones, around 85% detected once. The specimen sequenced was PBMCs or T cells enriched from blood (not recorded which). The receptors derive from a woman aged 45-65 years who had recovered from COVID-19.

The chain recombines TRBV12-3 or TRBV12-4 with TRBJ1-1, with D perhaps matching TRBD1 (5 bases). V lost 5 bases and J lost 8, with 12 bases in between. The CDR3 runs 12 residues. The CDR3 DNA is TGTGCCAGCAGTCCGGCAGGGAAGGAAGCTTTCTTT. Protein sequence: CASSPAGKEAFF.

The genes are TRBV2 and TRBJ2-7; maybe TRBD1 (5 bases). Germline CDR1 is SNHLY and CDR2 is FYNNEI. The CDR3 has 12 amino acids. Trimming shortened V by 6 bases and J by 1 base, and 7 bases separated the two germline ends. The CDR3 loop reads CASSPGSYEQYF. The CDR3 nucleotides read TGTGCCAGCAGCCCAGGGTCCTACGAGCAGTACTTC.

This chain uses TRBV19 with TRBJ1-5; D call uncertain. Per germline, CDR1 LNHDA and CDR2 SQIVND (reference sequence). V shed 9 bases and J shed 5 bases, with 20 bases lying between them. The CDR3 contains 15 residues. The CDR3 nucleotides read TGTGCCAGCCATTACCAAGCGGTTTTAGATCAGCCCCAGCATTTT. Translated, it gives CASHYQAVLDQPQHF.

A note on this clone: Other DNA variants within this sample encode the same CDR3. The rearrangement joins TRBV3-1 (or the pseudogene TRBV3-2) to TRBJ1-5, with D hard to call. The ends were cut back, 0 bases at V and 4 bases at J, with 4 bases in the middle. The CDR3 totals 13 residues. Looked up from germline, CDR1 is LGHDT and CDR2 is YNNKEL (reference sequence). Written as DNA, the CDR3 is TGTGCCAGCAGCCAAGACCTAAATCAGCCCCAGCATTTT. This sequence encodes CASSQDLNQPQHF.

This sequence joins TRBV4-1 and TRBJ2-3; D perhaps matches TRBD1 (6 bases). The V gene's germline CDR1 is MGHRA and CDR2 YSYEKL. V was clipped by 6 bases and J by 3 bases, with 16 bases between them. CDR3 length: 15 residues. The CDR3 coding sequence is TGCGCCAGCAGGCCCCAGCCCAGGGGAACAGATACGCAGTATTTT. Protein sequence: CASRPQPRGTDTQYF.

The chain employs TRBV29-1 and TRBJ1-4; TRBD1 is a possible D gene (6 bases). The CDR3 has 15 amino acids. The germline gives CDR1 SQVTM, CDR2 ANQGSEA. Between the trimmed V and J ends, which lost 4 bases and 3 bases, there was a span of 15 bases. CDR3 nucleotides: TGCAGCGTTGGCATTACAGGGTCGGCTAATGAAAAACTGTTTTTT. As protein: CSVGITGSANEKLFF.

The chain carries TRBV4-2 and TRBJ1-1; no clear D. The CDR3 consists of 16 residues. The V and J ends lost 3 bases and 0 bases respectively, with 14 bases between them. The germline V gene encodes CDR1 LGHNA and CDR2 YNFKEQ. Here the CDR3 reads CASSQWTGSMNTEAFF. CDR3 nucleotide sequence: TGTGCCAGCAGCCAGTGGACGGGAAGCATGAACACTGAAGCTTTCTTT.

CDR3 DNA sequence: TGTGCCAGCAGCTTCGTCCCGGCCCGAGCGGGAGGTGCAGATACGCAGTATTTT. Translating it yields CASSFVPARAGGADTQYF. The genes are TRBV7-2 and TRBJ2-3, with TRBD2 matching 9 bases. The CDR3 runs to 18 residues. Losses at the gene ends were 3 bases for V and 4 bases for J; bases not matched to a gene: 14. Germline lookup yields CDR1 SGHTA and CDR2 FQGNSA.

The chain joins TRBV29-1 to TRBJ1-1; TRBD1 is a possible D gene (5 bases). V was clipped by 5 bases and J by 1 base, with 14 bases between them. The CDR3 totals 14 residues. Germline V CDR1 and CDR2: SQVTM, ANQGSEA. The CDR3 reads CSVLPGVGNTEAFF. The CDR3 nucleotides read TGCAGCGTTCTCCCGGGGGTGGGGAACACTGAAGCTTTCTTT.

The CDR3 nucleotides read TGTGCCTGCCCCGGGACAACCGACAACACTGAAGCTTTCTTT. This codes for CACPGTTDNTEAFF. The genes are TRBV30 and TRBJ1-1, with TRBD1 as a possible D gene (6 bases). The CDR3 covers 14 residues. Germline CDR1 is GTSNPN and CDR2 is SVGIG (reference sequence). Trimming took 6 bases from V and 2 from J, leaving 16 bases between them. Full variable domain (rest looked up from reference TRBV30 and TRBJ1-1): SQTIHQWPATLVQPVGSPLSLECTVEGTSNPNLYWYRQAAGRGLQLLFYSVGIGQISSEVPQNLSASRPQDRQFILSSKKLLLSDSGFYLCACPGTTDNTEAFFGQGTRLTVV.

The rearrangement links TRBV9 to TRBJ2-7; perhaps TRBD1 as D (6 bases). Germline V gene lookup returns CDR1 SGDLS and CDR2 YYNGEE. The germline V and J ends were trimmed by 3 bases and 1 base, with 11 bases remaining between them. CDR3 length: 14 amino acids. CDR3 bases: TGTGCCAGCAGCGCGGACAGCTTATCCTACGAGCAGTACTTC. Its translation is CASSADSLSYEQYF.

The chain links TRBV30 to TRBJ1-1, with D perhaps matching TRBD1 (5 bases). CDR1 is GTSNPN, CDR2 SVGIG, per germline (reference sequence). The CDR3 length is 11 residues. Trimming stripped 0 bases from V and 8 bases from J, with 7 bases between. CDR3 sequence reads: CAWSVQDEAFF. The CDR3 DNA reads TGTGCCTGGAGTGTACAGGACGAAGCTTTCTTT.

The genes are TRBV25-1 and TRBJ2-7; the D gene is possibly TRBD1 (5 bases). The germline CDR1 and CDR2 sequences are MGHDK and SYGVNS. This CDR3 is 10 amino acids long. As DNA, the CDR3 is TGTGCGGTAAGGGGTCCCGAGCAGTACTTC. This translates into CAVRGPEQYF.

As DNA, the CDR3 is TGTGCCAGTAGTGAGACAGGGTTATGGACTGAAGCTTTCTTT. It encodes CASSETGLWTEAFF. This chain uses TRBV19 with TRBJ1-1; 7 nucleotides line up with TRBD1. This CDR3 spans 14 amino acids. Trimming cost V 5 bases and J 5 bases; bases outside gene matches: 8. Germline V lookup: CDR1 LNHDA, CDR2 SQIVND (reference sequence).

This clone was seen a single time. V and J are TRBV9 and TRBJ1-2; TRBD1 is a possible D gene (5 bases). CDR1 and CDR2 (germline): SGDLS, YYNGEE. The V end was cut by 0 bases, the J end by 7 bases, with 13 bases between. The CDR3 covers 14 residues. The CDR3 DNA sequence: TGTGCCAGCAGCGTAGGCCTGTCGGGGGTTGGCTACACCTTC. Its protein product is CASSVGLSGVGYTF.

V and J are TRBV4-3 and TRBJ2-7, with 7 nucleotides matching TRBD1. The CDR3 length is 13 residues. Trimming removed 4 bases from V and 4 bases from J; junction bases left unmatched: 4. Per germline, CDR1 LGHNA and CDR2 YSLEER. The CDR3 region is CASSRGGRYEQYF. CDR3 sequence (DNA): TGCGCCAGCAGCCGAGGGGGCCGGTACGAGCAGTACTTC.

CDR3 sequence: CASSEQLAGGSEQFF. Here the CDR3 DNA reads TGTGCCAGCAGTGAGCAACTAGCGGGGGGGTCTGAGCAGTTCTTC. This chain uses TRBV2 with TRBJ2-1; 13 nucleotides line up with TRBD2. CDR3 length: 15 residues. The germline CDR1 and CDR2 sequences are SNHLY and FYNNEI. The V gene end was trimmed by 3 bases and the J gene end by 9 bases; junction bases not matched to a gene: 5.

The J gene is TRBJ1-1, the V gene TRBV3-1 (or the pseudogene TRBV3-2), with TRBD1 matching 7 bases. This CDR3 has 15 amino acids. Germline assignment: CDR1 LGHDT and CDR2 YNNKEL (reference sequence). V trimming: 1 base; J trimming: 4 bases; junction bases outside the gene matches: 6. This chain's CDR3 is CASSQAGGSGTEAFF. The CDR3 bases are TGTGCCAGCAGCCAAGCAGGGGGGTCGGGCACTGAAGCTTTCTTT.

The DNA of the CDR3 is TGTGCCAGCAGCTTGGTTTCCGGGACAGGGAAGCATGAGCAGTTCTTC. Protein product: CASSLVSGTGKHEQFF. The gene calls are TRBV5-5 and TRBJ2-1, with 9 bases lining up with TRBD1. Germline CDR1 and CDR2: SGHKS and YYEKEE (reference sequence). The CDR3 is 16 residues long. Trimming cost V 0 bases and J 8 bases; bases outside gene matches: 9.

To note about this clone: This CDR3 is also generated by other DNA sequences in the sample. The genes are TRBV3-1 (or the pseudogene TRBV3-2) and TRBJ1-5, with TRBD1 as a possible D gene (6 bases). Germline CDR1 is LGHDT and CDR2 is YNNKEL (reference sequence). The CDR3 totals 14 residues. Trimming cost V 1 base and J 5 bases, with 9 bases left between them. CDR3 nucleotides: TGTGCCAGCAGCCAAGGGCAGGGGCATCAGCCCCAGCATTTT. Protein: CASSQGQGHQPQHF.

For the CDR3, the DNA is TGTGCCAGCAGCTCTACCGGACAGGCGTCCTACAATGAGCAGTTCTTC. It translates to CASSSTGQASYNEQFF. This sequence joins TRBV7-9 and TRBJ2-1, with 7 nucleotides matching TRBD1. Germline V gives CDR1 SEHNR, CDR2 FQNEAQ (reference sequence). V lost 4 bases and J lost 1; bases outside the gene matches: 7. The CDR3 has 16 amino acids.

The chain couples TRBV5-1 to TRBJ2-2; 7 nucleotides agree with TRBD1. This CDR3 is built from 15 residues. With V trimmed by 4 bases and J by 7 bases, 10 bases remained unmatched. Germline V gives CDR1 SGHRS, CDR2 YFSETQ. CDR3 DNA: TGCGCCAGCAGCGCAACGACAGGGTCCGACGGGGAGCTGTTTTTT. Protein: CASSATTGSDGELFF.

This chain connects TRBV4-3 to TRBJ2-5; 9 nucleotides match TRBD1. The CDR3 contains 17 residues. The J segment lost 3 bases and the V segment lost 0 bases, leaving 8 bases of the junction unmatched. Germline CDR1 is LGHNA and CDR2 is YSLEER. In nucleotides, the CDR3 is TGCGCCAGCAGCCAAGATCTTCCCGGGACAGGGAAAGAGACCCAGTACTTC. Translation gives CASSQDLPGTGKETQYF.

The genes are TRBV7-2 and TRBJ1-6; 7 bases match TRBD1. Germline V gene sequence: CDR1 SGHTA, CDR2 FQGNSA. There are 16 residues in the CDR3. J lost 7 bases, V lost 3 bases, and 9 bases had no gene match. CDR3 nucleotides: TGTGCCAGCAGCTTTCAACCGGGACAGCCAAATTCACCCCTCCACTTT. Protein sequence: CASSFQPGQPNSPLHF.